This T cell receptor beta chain originates from a study of T-cell reconstitution after alpha-beta-depleted transplantation in children. Overall study results and limits: For some patients, TCRbeta diversity was high at day 60 because of recipient T cells and thymic progenitors that survived. About two months after transplant, alpha-beta T cells reportedly came from several hundred expanded graft clones.

Deletions cut 4 bases from V and 5 bases from J, with 11 bases between. Germline CDR1 reads SQVTM; CDR2 reads ANQGSEA. The CDR3 has 12 amino acids. Unique molecular identifiers were used to barcode this TCRbeta library. TCRdb called the PCR reads again in MiXCR, with one record for every CDR3 protein. Altogether around 450,000 distinct CDR3 sequences are present, 43% being singletons, with the ten largest covering 27%. This clonotype was observed at least ten times. Its antigen is undetermined. The source of this sequence is a girl aged 2-10 years with aplastic anemia, due to receive a stem cell transplant. This chain connects TRBV29-1 to TRBJ2-5; D is undetermined. The sequenced sample was PBMCs, obtained before TCRalphabeta/CD19-depleted stem cell transplant. CDR3 region: CSVVGLRETQYF. CDR3 bases: TGCAGCGTTGTAGGGCTGCGGGAGACCCAGTACTTC.